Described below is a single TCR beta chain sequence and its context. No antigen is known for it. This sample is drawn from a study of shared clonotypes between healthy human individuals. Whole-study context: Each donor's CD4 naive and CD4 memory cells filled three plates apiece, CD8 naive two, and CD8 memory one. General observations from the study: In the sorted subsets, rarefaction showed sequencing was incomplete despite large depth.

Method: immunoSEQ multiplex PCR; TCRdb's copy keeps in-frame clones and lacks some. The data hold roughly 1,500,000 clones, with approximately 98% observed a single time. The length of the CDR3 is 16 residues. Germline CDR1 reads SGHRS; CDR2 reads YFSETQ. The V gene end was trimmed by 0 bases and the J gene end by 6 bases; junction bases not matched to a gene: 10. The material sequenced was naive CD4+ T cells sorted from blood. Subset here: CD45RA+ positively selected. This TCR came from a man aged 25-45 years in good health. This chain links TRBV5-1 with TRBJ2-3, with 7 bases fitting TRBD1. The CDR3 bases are TGCGCCAGCAGCTTGGAAGGGGGCAGGGGCGTTGATACGCAGTATTTT. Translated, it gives CASSLEGGRGVDTQYF.